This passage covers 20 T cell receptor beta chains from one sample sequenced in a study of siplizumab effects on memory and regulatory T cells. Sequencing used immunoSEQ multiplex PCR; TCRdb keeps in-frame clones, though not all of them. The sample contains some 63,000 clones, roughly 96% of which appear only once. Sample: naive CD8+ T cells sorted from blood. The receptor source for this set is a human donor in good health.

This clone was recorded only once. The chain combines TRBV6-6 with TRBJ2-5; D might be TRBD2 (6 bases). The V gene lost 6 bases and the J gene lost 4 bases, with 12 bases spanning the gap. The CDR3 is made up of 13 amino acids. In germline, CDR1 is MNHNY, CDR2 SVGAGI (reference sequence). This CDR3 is CASRPGRSETQYF. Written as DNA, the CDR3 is TGTGCCAGCAGACCCGGGAGATCAGAGACCCAGTACTTC.

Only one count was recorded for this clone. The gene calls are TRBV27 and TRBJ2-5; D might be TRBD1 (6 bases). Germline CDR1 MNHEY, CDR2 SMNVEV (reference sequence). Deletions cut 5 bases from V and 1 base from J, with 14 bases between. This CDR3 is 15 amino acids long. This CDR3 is CASSTTGNLQETQYF. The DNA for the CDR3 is TGTGCCAGCAGTACAACAGGGAACCTCCAAGAGACCCAGTACTTC.

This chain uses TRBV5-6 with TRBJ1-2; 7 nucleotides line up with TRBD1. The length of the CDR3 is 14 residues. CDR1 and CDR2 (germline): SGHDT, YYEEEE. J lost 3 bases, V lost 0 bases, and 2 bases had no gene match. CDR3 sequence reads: CASSLADRDYGYTF. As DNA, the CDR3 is TGTGCCAGCAGCTTGGCAGACAGGGACTATGGCTACACCTTC.

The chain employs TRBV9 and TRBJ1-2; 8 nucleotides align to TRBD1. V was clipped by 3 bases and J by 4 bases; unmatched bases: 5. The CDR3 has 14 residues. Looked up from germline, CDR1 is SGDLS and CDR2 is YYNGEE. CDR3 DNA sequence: TGTGCCAGCAGCGGCCAGGGGGCCGCCTATGGCTACACCTTC. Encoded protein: CASSGQGAAYGYTF.

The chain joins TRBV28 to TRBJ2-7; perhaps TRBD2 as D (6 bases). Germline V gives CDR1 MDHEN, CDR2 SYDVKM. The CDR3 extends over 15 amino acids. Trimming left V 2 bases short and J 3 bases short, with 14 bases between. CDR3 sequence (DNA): TGTGCCAGCAGTTTAGTGGAGGGTCTAAACTACGAGCAGTACTTC. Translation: CASSLVEGLNYEQYF.

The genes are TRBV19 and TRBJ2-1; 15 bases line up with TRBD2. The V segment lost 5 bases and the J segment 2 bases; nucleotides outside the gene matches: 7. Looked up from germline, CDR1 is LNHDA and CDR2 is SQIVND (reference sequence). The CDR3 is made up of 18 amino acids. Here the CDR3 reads CASSSGTSGGSPYNEQFF. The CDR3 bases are TGTGCCAGTAGTTCCGGGACTAGCGGGGGGTCCCCCTACAATGAGCAGTTCTTC.

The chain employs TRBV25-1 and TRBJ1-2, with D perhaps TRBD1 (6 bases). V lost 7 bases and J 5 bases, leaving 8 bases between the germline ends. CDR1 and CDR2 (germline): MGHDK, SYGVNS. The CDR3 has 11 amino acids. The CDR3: CASKQGYGYTF. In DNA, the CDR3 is TGTGCCAGCAAGCAGGGGTATGGCTACACCTTC.

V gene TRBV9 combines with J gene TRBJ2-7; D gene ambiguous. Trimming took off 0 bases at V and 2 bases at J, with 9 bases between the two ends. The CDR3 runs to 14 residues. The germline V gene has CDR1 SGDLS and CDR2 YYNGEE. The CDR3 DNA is TGTGCCAGCAGCGTAGAGGCTGTTACCTACGAGCAGTACTTC. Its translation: CASSVEAVTYEQYF. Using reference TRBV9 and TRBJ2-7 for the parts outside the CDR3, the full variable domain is DSGVTQTPKHLITATGQRVTLRCSPRSGDLSVYWYQQSLDQGLQFLIQYYNGEERAKGNILERFSAQQFPDLHSELNLSSLELGDSALYFCASSVEAVTYEQYFGPGTRLTVT.

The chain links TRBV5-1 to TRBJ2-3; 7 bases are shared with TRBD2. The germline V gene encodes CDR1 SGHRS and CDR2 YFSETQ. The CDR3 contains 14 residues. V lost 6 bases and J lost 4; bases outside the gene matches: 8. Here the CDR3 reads CASTSGVRSDTQYF. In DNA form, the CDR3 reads TGCGCCAGCACCAGCGGGGTGAGGTCAGATACGCAGTATTTT.

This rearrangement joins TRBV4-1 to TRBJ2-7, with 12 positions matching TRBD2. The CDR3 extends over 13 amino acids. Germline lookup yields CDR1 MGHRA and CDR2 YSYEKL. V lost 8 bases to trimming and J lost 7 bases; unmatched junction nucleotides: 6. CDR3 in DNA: TGCGCCAGCGGACTAGCGGGGTCTGGGGAGCAGTACTTC. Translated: CASGLAGSGEQYF.

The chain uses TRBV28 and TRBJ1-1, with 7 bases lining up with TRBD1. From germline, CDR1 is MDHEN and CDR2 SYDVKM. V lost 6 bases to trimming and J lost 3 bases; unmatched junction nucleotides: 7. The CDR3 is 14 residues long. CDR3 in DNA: TGTGCCAGCAGCCAAACGGGACAGTACACTGAAGCTTTCTTT. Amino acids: CASSQTGQYTEAFF.

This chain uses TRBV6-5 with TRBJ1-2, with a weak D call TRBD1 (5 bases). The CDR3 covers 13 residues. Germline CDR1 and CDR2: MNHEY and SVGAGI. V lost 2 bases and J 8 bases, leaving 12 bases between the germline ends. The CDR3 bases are TGTGCCAGCAGTTACGAGCAGGGAACCGGCTACACCTTC. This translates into CASSYEQGTGYTF.

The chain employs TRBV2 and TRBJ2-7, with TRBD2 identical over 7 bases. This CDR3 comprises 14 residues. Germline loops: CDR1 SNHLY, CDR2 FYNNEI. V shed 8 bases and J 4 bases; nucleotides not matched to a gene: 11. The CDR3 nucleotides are TGTGCCAGCCGGGACGGGGGGAGCTGGTACGAGCAGTACTTC. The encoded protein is CASRDGGSWYEQYF.

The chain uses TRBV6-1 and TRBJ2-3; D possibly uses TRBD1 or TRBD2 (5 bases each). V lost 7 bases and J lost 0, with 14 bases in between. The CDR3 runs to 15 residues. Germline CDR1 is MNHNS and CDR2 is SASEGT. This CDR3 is CASILGVISTDTQYF. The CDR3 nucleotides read TGTGCCAGCATCCTGGGGGTAATCAGCACAGATACGCAGTATTTT.

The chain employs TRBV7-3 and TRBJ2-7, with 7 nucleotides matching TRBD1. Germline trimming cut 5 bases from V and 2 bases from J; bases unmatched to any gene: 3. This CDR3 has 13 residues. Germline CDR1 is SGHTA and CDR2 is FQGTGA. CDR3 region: CASSLDRTYEQYF. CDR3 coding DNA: TGTGCCAGCAGCCTGGACAGGACCTACGAGCAGTACTTC.

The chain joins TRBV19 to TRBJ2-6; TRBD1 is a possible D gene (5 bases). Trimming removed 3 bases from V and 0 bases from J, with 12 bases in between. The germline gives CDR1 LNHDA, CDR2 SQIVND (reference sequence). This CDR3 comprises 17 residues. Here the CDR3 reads CASSMMGLNSGANVLTF. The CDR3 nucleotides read TGTGCCAGTAGTATGATGGGGCTCAACTCTGGGGCCAACGTCCTGACTTTC. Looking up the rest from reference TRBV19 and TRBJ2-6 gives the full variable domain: DGGITQSPKYLFRKEGQNVTLSCEQNLNHDAMYWYRQDPGQGLRLIYYSQIVNDFQKGDIAEGYSVSREKKESFPLTVTSAQKNPTAFYLCASSMMGLNSGANVLTFGAGSRLTVL.

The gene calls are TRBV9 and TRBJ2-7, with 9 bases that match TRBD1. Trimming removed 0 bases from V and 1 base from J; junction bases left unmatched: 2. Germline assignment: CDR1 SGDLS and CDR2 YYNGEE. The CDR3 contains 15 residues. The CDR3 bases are TGTGCCAGCAGCGTAGGGGGACAGGGATCCTACGAGCAGTACTTC. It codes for CASSVGGQGSYEQYF.

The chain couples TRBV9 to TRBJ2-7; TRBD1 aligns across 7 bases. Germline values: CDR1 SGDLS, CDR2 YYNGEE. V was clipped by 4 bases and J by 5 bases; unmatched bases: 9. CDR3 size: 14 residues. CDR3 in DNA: TGTGCCAGCAGCATAGAGACAGGGCTCAACGAGCAGTACTTC. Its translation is CASSIETGLNEQYF.

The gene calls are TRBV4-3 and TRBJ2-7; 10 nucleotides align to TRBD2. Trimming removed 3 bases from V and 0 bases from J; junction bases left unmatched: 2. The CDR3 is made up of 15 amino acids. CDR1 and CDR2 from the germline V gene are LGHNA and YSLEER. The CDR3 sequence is CASSQASGGSYEQYF. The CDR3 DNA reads TGCGCCAGCAGCCAGGCTAGCGGGGGCTCCTACGAGCAGTACTTC.

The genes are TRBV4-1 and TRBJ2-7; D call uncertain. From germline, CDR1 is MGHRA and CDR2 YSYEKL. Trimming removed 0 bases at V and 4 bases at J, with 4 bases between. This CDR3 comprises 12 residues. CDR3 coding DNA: TGCGCCAGCAGCCAAGATGGGTACGAGCAGTACTTC. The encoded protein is CASSQDGYEQYF.